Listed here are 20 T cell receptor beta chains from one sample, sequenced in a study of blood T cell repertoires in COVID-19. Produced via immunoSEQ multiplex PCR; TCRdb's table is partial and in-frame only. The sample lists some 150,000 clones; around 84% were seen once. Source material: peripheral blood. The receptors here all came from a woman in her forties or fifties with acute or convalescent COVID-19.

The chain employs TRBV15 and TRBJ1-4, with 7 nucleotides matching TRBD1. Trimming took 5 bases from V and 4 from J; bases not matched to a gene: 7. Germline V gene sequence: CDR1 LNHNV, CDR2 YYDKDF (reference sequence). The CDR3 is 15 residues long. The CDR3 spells CATSRVRDSNEKLFF. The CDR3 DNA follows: TGTGCCACCAGCCGGGTCCGGGACAGTAATGAAAAACTGTTTTTT.

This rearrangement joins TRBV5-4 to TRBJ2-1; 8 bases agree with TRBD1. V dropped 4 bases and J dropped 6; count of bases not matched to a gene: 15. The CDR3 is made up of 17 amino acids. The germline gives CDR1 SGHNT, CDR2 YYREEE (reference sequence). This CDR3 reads CASSDRQTGDSLNEQFF. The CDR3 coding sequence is TGTGCCAGCAGCGACCGTCAGACAGGGGATAGTCTCAATGAGCAGTTCTTC.

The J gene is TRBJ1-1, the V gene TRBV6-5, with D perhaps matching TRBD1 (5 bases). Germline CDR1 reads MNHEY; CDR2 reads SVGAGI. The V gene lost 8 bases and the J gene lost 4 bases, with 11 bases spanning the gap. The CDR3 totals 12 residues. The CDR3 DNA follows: TGTGCCAGCGGTCCGACAGTCACTGAAGCTTTCTTT. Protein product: CASGPTVTEAFF.

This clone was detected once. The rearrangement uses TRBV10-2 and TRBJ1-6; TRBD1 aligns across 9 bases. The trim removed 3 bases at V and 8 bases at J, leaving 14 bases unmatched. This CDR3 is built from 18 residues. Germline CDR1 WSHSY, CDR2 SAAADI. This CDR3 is CASSESGNRGRGHSPLHF. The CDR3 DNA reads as TGCGCCAGCAGTGAATCCGGAAACAGGGGGCGCGGGCATTCACCCCTCCACTTT.

Written as DNA, the CDR3 is TGCAGCTTCCGACAGGGGCAGTCCGAGCAGTACTTC. It encodes CSFRQGQSEQYF. The chain recombines TRBV29-1 with TRBJ2-7, with 8 bases lining up with TRBD1. Germline V CDR1 and CDR2: SQVTM, ANQGSEA. The length of the CDR3 is 12 residues. V was clipped by 8 bases and J by 6 bases; unmatched bases: 9.

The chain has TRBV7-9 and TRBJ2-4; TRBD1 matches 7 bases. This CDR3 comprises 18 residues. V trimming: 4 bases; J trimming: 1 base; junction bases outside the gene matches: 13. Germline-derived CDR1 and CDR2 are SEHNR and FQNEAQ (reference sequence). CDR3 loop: CASSSSDRQYVAKNIQYF. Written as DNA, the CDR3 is TGTGCCAGCAGCTCTTCGGACAGGCAGTATGTGGCCAAAAACATTCAGTACTTC.

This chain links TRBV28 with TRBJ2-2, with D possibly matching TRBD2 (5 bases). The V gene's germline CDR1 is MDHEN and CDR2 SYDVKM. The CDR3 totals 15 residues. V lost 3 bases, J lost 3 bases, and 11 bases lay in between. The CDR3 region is CASSFFLADTGELFF. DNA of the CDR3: TGTGCCAGCAGTTTTTTCCTAGCCGACACCGGGGAGCTGTTTTTT.

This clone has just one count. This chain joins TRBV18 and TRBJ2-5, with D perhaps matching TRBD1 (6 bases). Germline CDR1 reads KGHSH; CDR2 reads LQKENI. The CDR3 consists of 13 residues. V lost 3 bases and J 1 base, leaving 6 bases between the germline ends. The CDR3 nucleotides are TGTGCCAGCTCACCGACAGGCCAAGAGACCCAGTACTTC. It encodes CASSPTGQETQYF.

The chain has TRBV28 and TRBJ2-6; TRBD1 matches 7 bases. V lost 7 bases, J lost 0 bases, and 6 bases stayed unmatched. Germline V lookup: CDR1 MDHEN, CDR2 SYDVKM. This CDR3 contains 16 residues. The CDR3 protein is CASNNRGLSGANVLTF. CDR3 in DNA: TGTGCCAGCAATAACAGGGGTCTCTCTGGGGCCAACGTCCTGACTTTC. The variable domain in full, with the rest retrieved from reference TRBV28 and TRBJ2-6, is DVKVTQSSRYLVKRTGEKVFLECVQDMDHENMFWYRQDPGLGLRLIYFSYDVKMKEKGDIPEGYSVSREKKERFSLILESASTNQTSMYLCASNNRGLSGANVLTFGAGSRLTVL.

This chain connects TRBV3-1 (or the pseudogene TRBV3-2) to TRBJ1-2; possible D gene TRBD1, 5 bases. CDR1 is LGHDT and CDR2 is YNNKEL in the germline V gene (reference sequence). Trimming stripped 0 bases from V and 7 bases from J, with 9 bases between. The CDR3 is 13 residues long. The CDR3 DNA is TGTGCCAGCAGCCAAGATCTCAGGGCTGGCTACACCTTC. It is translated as CASSQDLRAGYTF.

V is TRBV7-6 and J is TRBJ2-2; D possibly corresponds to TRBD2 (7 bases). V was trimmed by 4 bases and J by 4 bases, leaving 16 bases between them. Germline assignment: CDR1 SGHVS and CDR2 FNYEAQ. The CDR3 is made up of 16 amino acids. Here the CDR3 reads CASSSPGGGGTGELFF. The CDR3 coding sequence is TGTGCCAGCAGCTCTCCGGGGGGCGGGGGCACCGGGGAGCTGTTTTTT.

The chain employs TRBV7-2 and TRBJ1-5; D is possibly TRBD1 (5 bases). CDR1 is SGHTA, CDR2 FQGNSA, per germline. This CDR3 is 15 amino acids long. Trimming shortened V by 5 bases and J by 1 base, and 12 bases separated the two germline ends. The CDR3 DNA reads TGTGCCAGCAGCCCCAGGGCGGCGAGCAATCAGCCCCAGCATTTT. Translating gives CASSPRAASNQPQHF.

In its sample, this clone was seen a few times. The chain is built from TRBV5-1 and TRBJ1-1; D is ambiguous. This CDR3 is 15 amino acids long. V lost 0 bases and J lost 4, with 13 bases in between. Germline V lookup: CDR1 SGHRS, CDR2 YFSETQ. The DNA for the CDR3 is TGCGCCAGCAGCTTGGCCGATGGCCTTGCCACTGAAGCTTTCTTT. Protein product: CASSLADGLATEAFF.

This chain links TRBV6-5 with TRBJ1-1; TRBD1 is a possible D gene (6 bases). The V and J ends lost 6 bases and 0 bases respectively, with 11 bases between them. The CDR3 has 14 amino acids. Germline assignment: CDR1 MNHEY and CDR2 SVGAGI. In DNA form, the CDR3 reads TGTGCCAGCAGAACTAGGGGGATGAACACTGAAGCTTTCTTT. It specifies CASRTRGMNTEAFF.

In nucleotides, the CDR3 is TGTGCCAGCAGACCGGACAGGGCGGACACCGGGGAGCTGTTTTTT. This gives the protein CASRPDRADTGELFF. The chain uses TRBV6-5 and TRBJ2-2; 8 bases line up with TRBD1. Germline V gene lookup returns CDR1 MNHEY and CDR2 SVGAGI. The CDR3 contains 15 residues. The V and J ends lost 6 bases and 3 bases, in that order; junction bases with no gene match: 6.

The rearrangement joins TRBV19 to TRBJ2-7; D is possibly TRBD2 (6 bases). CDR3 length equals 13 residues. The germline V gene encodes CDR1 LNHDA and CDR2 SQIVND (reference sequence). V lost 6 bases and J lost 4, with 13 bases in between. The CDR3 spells CASRKDGGYEQYF. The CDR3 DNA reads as TGTGCCAGTAGGAAAGACGGAGGGTACGAGCAGTACTTC.

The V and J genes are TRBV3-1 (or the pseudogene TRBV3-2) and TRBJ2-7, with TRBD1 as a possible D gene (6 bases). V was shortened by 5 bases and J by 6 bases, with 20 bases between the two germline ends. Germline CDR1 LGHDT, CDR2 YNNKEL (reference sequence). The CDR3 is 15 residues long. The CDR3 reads CASSYKGVPNGEQYF. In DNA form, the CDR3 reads TGTGCCAGCAGCTATAAGGGGGTTCCTAATGGCGAGCAGTACTTC.

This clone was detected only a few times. In nucleotides, the CDR3 is TGTGCCAGCAGCCCCACAATGTCAGAAAACACCATATATTTT. Residues: CASSPTMSENTIYF. The chain carries TRBV9 and TRBJ1-3, with D hard to call. V lost 4 bases and J 6 bases, leaving 14 bases between the germline ends. CDR3 length: 14 amino acids. The germline CDR1 and CDR2 sequences are SGDLS and YYNGEE.

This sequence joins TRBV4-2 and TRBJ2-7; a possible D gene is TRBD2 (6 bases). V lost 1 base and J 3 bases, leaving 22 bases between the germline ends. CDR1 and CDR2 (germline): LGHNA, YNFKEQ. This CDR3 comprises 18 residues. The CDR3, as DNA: TGTGCCAGCAGCCAAGCCCCTTCCCCCGGGAGTAGTGGCTACGAGCAGTACTTC. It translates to CASSQAPSPGSSGYEQYF.

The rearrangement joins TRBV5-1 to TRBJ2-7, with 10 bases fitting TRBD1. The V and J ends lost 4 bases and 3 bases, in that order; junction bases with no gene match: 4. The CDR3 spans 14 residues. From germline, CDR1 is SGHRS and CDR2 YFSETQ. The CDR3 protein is CASSPDRGGYEQYF. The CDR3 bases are TGCGCCAGCAGCCCGGACAGGGGGGGCTACGAGCAGTACTTC.